This entry is about one TCR beta chain. Participant age was roughly 18 to 90 years, and participants resided in fewer than 30 US areas. The table came from immunoSEQ multiplex PCR; TCRdb's copy has only in-frame clones and leaves some out. This sample has 390,000 or so clones, with around four fifths found just once. This sample stems from a study of blood T cell repertoires in COVID-19. Study-level background: The samples span acute and convalescent COVID-19 from the United States, Italy and Spain. PBMCs, B-cell-depleted T cells, or T cells were the source of the cDNA or gDNA that made up the material.

The V segment lost 2 bases and the J segment 0 bases; nucleotides outside the gene matches: 15. In germline, CDR1 is WNHNN, CDR2 SYGVQD (reference sequence). The CDR3 extends over 21 amino acids. Sequenced material: PBMCs or T cells enriched from blood (not recorded which). V and J are TRBV10-1 and TRBJ2-4, with 11 bases lining up with TRBD2. The origin of this receptor is a woman in her forties or fifties who had recovered from COVID-19. The DNA of the CDR3 is TGCGCCAGCAGTGAGCTTTTGGGACTAGCGGTCCCCCCCTTAGCCAAAAACATTCAGTACTTC. Translating it yields CASSELLGLAVPPLAKNIQYF.